This T cell receptor (beta chain) originates from a study of T cell responses to AZD1222 COVID-19 vaccine. Whole-study findings and limits: Repertoires in all cases were sampled only once the peak T cell response had passed. Two AZD1222 doses significantly raised spike-specific TCR breadth and depth over controls.

The CDR3 covers 12 residues. The V and J ends lost 7 bases and 2 bases respectively, with 10 bases between them. Germline CDR1 reads SGDLS; CDR2 reads YYNGEE. TCRdb keeps only in-frame clones here, not all; method: immunoSEQ multiplex PCR. Of tens of thousands of clones listed, 90% were seen once; the top ten hold 3.3%. Concerning this clone itself: Its antigen is not identified.

The input for sequencing was peripheral blood, taken 28 days after the second AZD1222 dose. The receptor comes from an adult who received the AZD1222 COVID-19 vaccine. V and J are TRBV9 and TRBJ2-7; D gene uncertain. CDR3 sequence (DNA): TGTGCCAGCGGTTTGGGGACCTACGAGCAGTACTTC. Translation gives CASGLGTYEQYF. Drawing the rest from reference TRBV9 and TRBJ2-7, the complete variable domain is DSGVTQTPKHLITATGQRVTLRCSPRSGDLSVYWYQQSLDQGLQFLIQYYNGEERAKGNILERFSAQQFPDLHSELNLSSLELGDSALYFCASGLGTYEQYFGPGTRLTVT.